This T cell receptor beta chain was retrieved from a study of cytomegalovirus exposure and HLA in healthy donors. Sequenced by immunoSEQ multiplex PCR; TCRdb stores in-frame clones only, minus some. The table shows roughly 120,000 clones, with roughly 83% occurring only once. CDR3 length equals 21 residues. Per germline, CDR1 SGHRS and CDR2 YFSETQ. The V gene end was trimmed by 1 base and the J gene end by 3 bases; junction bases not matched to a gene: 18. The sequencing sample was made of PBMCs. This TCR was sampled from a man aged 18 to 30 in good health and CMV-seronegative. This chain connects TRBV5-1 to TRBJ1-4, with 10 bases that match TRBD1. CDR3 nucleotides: TGCGCCAGCAGCTTGAACTCGCGGGACAGGGGATTCTCTTCGTCTAATGAAAAACTGTTTTTT. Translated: CASSLNSRDRGFSSSNEKLFF.